This T cell receptor beta chain stems from a study of OX40 agonist ivuxolimab in advanced cancers. Looking at the study overall: Two patients with cutaneous melanoma and one with hepatocellular carcinoma, three in total, showed partial responses.

Only in-frame clones appear in the TCRdb table, and some are missing; sequencing was by immunoSEQ multiplex PCR. The top ten clones hold approximately 4.4% of a sample with tens of thousands of clones, roughly 90% of them seen once. This specimen consisted of CD4+ or CD8+ T cells sorted from blood, obtained in a trial of the OX40 agonist ivuxolimab. This clonotype was sampled from an adult with an advanced solid tumor such as melanoma, head and neck, liver or kidney cancer.

This CDR3 is CASSHTLGTVLNEQFF. The CDR3 DNA follows: TGCGCCAGCAGCCACACACTCGGGACGGTTTTGAATGAGCAGTTCTTC. The rearrangement uses TRBV4-1 and TRBJ2-1; TRBD1 or TRBD2 may be the D gene (5 bases each). In germline, CDR1 is MGHRA, CDR2 YSYEKL. There are 16 residues in the CDR3. V lost 3 bases and J lost 7, with 19 bases in between.